This T cell receptor (beta chain) emerged from a study of blood T cell repertoires in COVID-19. Study in general: Collection of acute and convalescent COVID-19 samples took place in the United States, Italy and Spain. PBMCs, B-cell-depleted T cells, or T cells were the source of the cDNA or gDNA that made up the material.

Original data processing: Amplified reference gene primers provided the basis for estimating nucleated cell counts. TCRdb's copy holds only in-frame clones and misses some; the assay was immunoSEQ multiplex PCR. V and J calls and clone size follow that table, whereas D and trimming were derived from the DNA. The repertoire holds 120,000 to 150,000 clones, with around nine tenths as singletons. Germline V CDR1 and CDR2: MRHNA, SNTAGT. Trimming pared 0 bases from V and 8 bases from J, leaving 13 bases between. The CDR3 sequence is 15 residues long. The sequence came from a woman in her forties with acute or convalescent COVID-19. The chain uses TRBV6-4 and TRBJ2-2, with D perhaps matching TRBD2 (5 bases). Sequencing used peripheral blood. CDR3 coding DNA: TGTGCCAGCAGTGACTCCCGGGATCTCGCGGGGGAGCTGTTTTTT. It translates to CASSDSRDLAGELFF.